This T cell receptor beta chain was identified in a study of T-cell reconstitution after alpha-beta-depleted transplantation in children. General study points: Reportedly, roughly two months post-transplant, alpha-beta T cells arose from several hundred expanded graft clones. Newly produced T cells mostly provided counts and TCRbeta diversity after one year, as hyperexpanded clones declined. Surviving recipient cells, namely T cells and thymic progenitors, were the source of high day-60 TCRbeta diversity in some patients.

During its preparation, the TCRbeta library received unique molecular identifiers. MiXCR, run by TCRdb on the PCR reads, gives a single entry per CDR3 protein. The sample comprises around 490,000 distinct CDR3 sequences, roughly 10% of which are singletons, and roughly 15% rests with the top ten. This clonotype was seen a few times. The antigen is unknown. The V gene lost 5 bases and the J gene lost 5 bases, with 13 bases spanning the gap. Germline assignment: CDR1 SGHRS and CDR2 YFSETQ. The CDR3 has 13 amino acids. The source is a female patient aged 2 to 10 who had a stem cell transplant for aplastic anemia, so the T cells may come from the graft donor. The chain combines TRBV5-1 with TRBJ2-5, with D perhaps TRBD1 (6 bases). The specimen comprised PBMCs, mostly from graft donor cells, sampled 180 days after TCRalphabeta/CD19-depleted stem cell transplant. This CDR3 is CASRLTGGETQYF. CDR3 nucleotide sequence: TGCGCCAGCAGATTGACAGGTGGGGAGACCCAGTACTTC.